Sequencing of this T cell receptor beta chain was carried out in a study of blood T cell repertoires in COVID-19. Overall study context: Specimens from acute and convalescent COVID-19 originated in the United States, Italy and Spain.

In this sample, this clone is medium-sized (0.01 to 0.1%). The data were produced by immunoSEQ multiplex PCR, yet TCRdb's version contains in-frame clones alone and is incomplete. The sample contains about 250,000 clones, almost 85% of which appear only once. The CDR3 runs 12 residues. The V end lost 5 bases, the J end lost 4 bases, and 8 bases lay between the germline ends. The V gene's germline CDR1 is SGHTA and CDR2 FQGNSA. Participant reports of clinical history set cohort assignment. Sequenced material: PBMCs or T cells enriched from blood (not recorded which). The clonotype comes from a woman aged 50 to 65 with acute COVID-19. The V call is TRBV7-2, the J call TRBJ1-2, with D possibly matching TRBD1 (6 bases). CDR3 protein: CASSPDSYGYTF. In nucleotides, the CDR3 is TGTGCCAGCAGCCCGGACAGCTATGGCTACACCTTC.